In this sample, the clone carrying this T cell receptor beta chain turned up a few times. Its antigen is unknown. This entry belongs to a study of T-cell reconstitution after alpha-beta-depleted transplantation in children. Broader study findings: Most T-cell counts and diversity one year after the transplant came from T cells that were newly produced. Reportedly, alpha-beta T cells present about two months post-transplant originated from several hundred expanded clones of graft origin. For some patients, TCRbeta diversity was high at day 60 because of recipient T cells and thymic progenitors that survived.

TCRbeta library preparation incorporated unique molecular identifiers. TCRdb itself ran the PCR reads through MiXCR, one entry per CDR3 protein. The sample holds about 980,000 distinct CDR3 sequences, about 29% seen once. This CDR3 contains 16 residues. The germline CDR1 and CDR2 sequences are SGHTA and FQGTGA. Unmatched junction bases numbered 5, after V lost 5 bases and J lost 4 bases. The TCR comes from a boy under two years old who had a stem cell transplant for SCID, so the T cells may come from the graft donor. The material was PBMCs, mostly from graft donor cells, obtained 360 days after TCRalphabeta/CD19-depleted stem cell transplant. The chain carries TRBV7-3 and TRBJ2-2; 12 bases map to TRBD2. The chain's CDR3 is CASSLGLAGSTGELFF. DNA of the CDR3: TGTGCCAGCAGCCTCGGACTAGCGGGGAGCACCGGGGAGCTGTTTTTT.